Following are 18 T cell receptor beta chains from one sample sequenced in a study of blood T cell repertoires in COVID-19. Method: immunoSEQ multiplex PCR; TCRdb's copy keeps in-frame clones and lacks some. The sample consists of about 250,000 clones, 70% to 90% of them appearing once. Input material: peripheral blood. The origin of the receptors is a man aged 18 to 35 with active or convalescent COVID-19.

The V and J genes are TRBV18 and TRBJ1-4, with a tentative D call TRBD1 (6 bases). CDR1 is KGHSH and CDR2 is LQKENI in the germline V gene. The CDR3 length is 14 residues. Trimming removed 3 bases at V and 8 bases at J, with 13 bases between. The chain's CDR3 is CASSPGTGQEKLFF. CDR3 DNA: TGTGCCAGCTCACCGGGAACAGGGCAAGAAAAACTGTTTTTT.

In this sample, this clone turned up many times. The chain has TRBV24-1 and TRBJ1-1; maybe TRBD1 (6 bases). CDR3 length equals 16 residues. CDR1 is KGHDR and CDR2 is SFDVKD in the germline V gene. V was pared by 5 bases and J by 4 bases, with 19 bases between. DNA for the CDR3: TGTGCCACCAGTGGGTCTGACAGGCCCCAGGGCACTGAAGCTTTCTTT. Protein: CATSGSDRPQGTEAFF.

The chain uses TRBV5-8 and TRBJ1-5, with D tentatively TRBD1 (6 bases). Germline CDR1 SGHTS, CDR2 YDEGEE. Trimming left V 6 bases short and J 0 bases short, with 19 bases between. The CDR3 contains 17 residues. The CDR3 spells CASTRGRNAYSNQPQHF. CDR3 nucleotides: TGTGCCAGCACCAGGGGCCGTAACGCCTATAGCAATCAGCCCCAGCATTTT.

The rearrangement joins TRBV5-1 to TRBJ2-7; D is undetermined. V lost 2 bases to trimming and J lost 4 bases, with 10 bases between them. The CDR3 sequence is 13 residues long. Looked up from germline, CDR1 is SGHRS and CDR2 is YFSETQ. In DNA form, the CDR3 reads TGCGCCAGCAGCTTTTACAGCTTTTACGAGCAGTACTTC. Translated, it gives CASSFYSFYEQYF.

This sequence joins TRBV7-9 and TRBJ1-2, with D perhaps matching TRBD1 (6 bases). Germline V gene data show CDR1 as SEHNR and CDR2 as FQNEAQ (reference sequence). Trimming removed 1 base from V and 1 base from J, with 13 bases in between. CDR3 length: 16 residues. The CDR3 here is CASSLGRGQLNYGYTF. The CDR3 coding sequence is TGTGCCAGCAGCTTAGGTCGAGGACAGCTTAACTATGGCTACACCTTC.

The chain employs TRBV18 and TRBJ2-1; 10 nucleotides align to TRBD2. V trimming: 6 bases; J trimming: 2 bases; junction bases outside the gene matches: 4. CDR3 length: 15 residues. Germline CDR1 and CDR2: KGHSH and LQKENI. The chain's CDR3 is CASSIAGGTYNEQFF. The CDR3 DNA follows: TGTGCCAGCTCGATAGCGGGAGGTACCTACAATGAGCAGTTCTTC.

The rearrangement uses TRBV28 and TRBJ1-5; 7 bases fit TRBD1. J gave up 0 bases and V 8 bases, and 10 bases lay outside the gene matches. CDR1 is MDHEN and CDR2 is SYDVKM in the germline V gene. The CDR3 has 16 residues. The CDR3 spells CASGRGTAYSNQPQHF. The CDR3 DNA reads as TGTGCCAGCGGAAGAGGGACAGCCTATAGCAATCAGCCCCAGCATTTT.

The rearrangement uses TRBV28 and TRBJ2-3, with D possibly matching TRBD2 (6 bases). The CDR3 totals 15 residues. V gave up 4 bases and J gave up 2 bases, with 13 bases separating them. Germline V gives CDR1 MDHEN, CDR2 SYDVKM. The CDR3 DNA sequence: TGTGCCAGCAGTTCTGGCGGGAAGCTCACAGATACGCAGTATTTT. It specifies CASSSGGKLTDTQYF.

The DNA of the CDR3 is TGCGCCAGCAGCGGAACAGGGGGCGCGATCGCAGATACGCAGTATTTT. It codes for CASSGTGGAIADTQYF. This rearrangement joins TRBV5-1 to TRBJ2-3; 9 nucleotides line up with TRBD1. The CDR3 loop spans 16 amino acids. The V gene's germline CDR1 is SGHRS and CDR2 YFSETQ. After removal of 4 bases from V and 4 bases from J, the junction contained 10 bases not matched to a gene.

V gene TRBV4-1 combines with J gene TRBJ2-3; D is unclear. Germline lookup yields CDR1 MGHRA and CDR2 YSYEKL. Between the trimmed V and J ends, which lost 1 base and 0 bases, there was a span of 5 bases. This CDR3 spans 14 amino acids. CDR3 region: CASSQVRSTDTQYF. The DNA for the CDR3 is TGCGCCAGCAGCCAAGTCAGGAGCACAGATACGCAGTATTTT.

V is TRBV7-6 and J is TRBJ2-7; TRBD2 matches at 8 bases. The CDR3 runs 15 residues. Germline V gene data show CDR1 as SGHVS and CDR2 as FNYEAQ. Germline trimming cut 2 bases from V and 2 bases from J; bases unmatched to any gene: 5. The CDR3 nucleotides read TGTGCCAGCAGCTTAAGGCGGGAGGTAACCTACGAGCAGTACTTC. Amino acids: CASSLRREVTYEQYF.

The chain employs TRBV6-5 and TRBJ1-5; TRBD1 might be the D (6 bases). CDR1 is MNHEY and CDR2 is SVGAGI in the germline V gene. This CDR3 has 14 residues. The V and J ends lost 4 bases and 6 bases respectively, with 13 bases between them. As DNA, the CDR3 is TGTGCCAGCAGTTTGGGGGCAGGGGTTCAGCCCCAGCATTTT. Translating gives CASSLGAGVQPQHF.

The CDR3 coding sequence is TGTGCCAGCAGCAACCCAGGGAATACTGAAGCTTTCTTT. Translation: CASSNPGNTEAFF. This chain connects TRBV7-2 to TRBJ1-1, with D maybe TRBD1 (5 bases). Germline V gene sequence: CDR1 SGHTA, CDR2 FQGNSA. Trimming removed 5 bases from V and 5 bases from J, with 12 bases in between. The CDR3 covers 13 residues.

The chain links TRBV6-5 to TRBJ1-1, with D unclear. The CDR3 runs to 13 residues. Germline V gives CDR1 MNHEY, CDR2 SVGAGI. Deletions cut 9 bases from V and 5 bases from J, with 16 bases between. The CDR3 reads CASWGGGKTEAFF. In nucleotides, the CDR3 is TGTGCCAGTTGGGGTGGAGGGAAGACTGAAGCTTTCTTT.

V usage is TRBV12-5 and J usage is TRBJ1-2; 7 bases match TRBD1. This CDR3 has 16 amino acids. The trim removed 7 bases at V and 3 bases at J, leaving 14 bases unmatched. Germline V gene data show CDR1 as LGHNT and CDR2 as FRNRAP. The CDR3 protein is CASALRGQNSDYGYTF. CDR3 DNA sequence: TGTGCTAGTGCCCTAAGGGGACAGAATTCGGACTATGGCTACACCTTC.

The rearrangement uses TRBV10-2 and TRBJ1-2; D remains unclear. Between the trimmed V and J ends, which lost 4 bases and 5 bases, there was a span of 8 bases. The germline gives CDR1 WSHSY, CDR2 SAAADI. The CDR3 runs 12 residues. This CDR3 is CASSGSRYGYTF. CDR3 bases: TGCGCCAGCAGTGGGAGCCGATATGGCTACACCTTC.

The chain combines TRBV7-9 with TRBJ2-7, with 10 bases fitting TRBD2. This CDR3 comprises 16 residues. The ends lost 1 base at V and 5 bases at J; junction bases unmatched: 8. Germline V gene lookup returns CDR1 SEHNR and CDR2 FQNEAQ (reference sequence). The CDR3 nucleotides read TGTGCCAGCAGCTTAGGGGGGGCTAGCGGGAGCCACGAGCAGTACTTC. Translating it yields CASSLGGASGSHEQYF.

The V and J genes are TRBV5-8 and TRBJ1-1, with TRBD1 identical over 10 bases. From germline, CDR1 is SGHTS and CDR2 YDEGEE. V was clipped by 4 bases and J by 9 bases; unmatched bases: 9. The CDR3 sequence is 14 residues long. The CDR3 bases are TGTGCCAGCAGCCCCGGACAGGGGGTCCCCCAAGCTTTCTTT. Its protein product is CASSPGQGVPQAFF. The whole variable domain, filled in from reference TRBV5-8 and TRBJ1-1, reads EAGVTQSPTHLIKTRGQQATLRCSPISGHTSVYWYQQALGLGLQFLLWYDEGEERNRGNFPPRFSGRQFPNYSSELNVNALELEDSALYLCASSPGQGVPQAFFGQGTRLTVV.